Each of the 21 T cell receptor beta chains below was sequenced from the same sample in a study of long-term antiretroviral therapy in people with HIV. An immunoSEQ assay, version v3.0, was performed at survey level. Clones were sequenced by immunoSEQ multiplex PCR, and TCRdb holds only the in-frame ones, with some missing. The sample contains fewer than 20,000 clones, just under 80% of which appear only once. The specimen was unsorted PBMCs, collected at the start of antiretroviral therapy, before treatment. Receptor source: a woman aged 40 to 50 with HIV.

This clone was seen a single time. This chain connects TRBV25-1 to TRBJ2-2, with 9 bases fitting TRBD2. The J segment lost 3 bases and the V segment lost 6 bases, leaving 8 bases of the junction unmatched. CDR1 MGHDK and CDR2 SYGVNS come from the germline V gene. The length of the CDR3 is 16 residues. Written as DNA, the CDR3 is TGTGCCAGCAGCCATGCGGGGGGGCTAGACACCGGGGAGCTGTTTTTT. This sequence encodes CASSHAGGLDTGELFF.

The CDR3 reads CASGPGDISTDTQYF. CDR3 DNA: TGTGCTAGTGGTCCCGGGGACATAAGCACAGATACGCAGTATTTT. The V and J genes are TRBV12-5 and TRBJ2-3; D possibly corresponds to TRBD1 (6 bases). The CDR3 covers 15 residues. The V gene lost 5 bases and the J gene lost 0 bases, with 12 bases spanning the gap. CDR1 is LGHNT and CDR2 is FRNRAP in the germline V gene.

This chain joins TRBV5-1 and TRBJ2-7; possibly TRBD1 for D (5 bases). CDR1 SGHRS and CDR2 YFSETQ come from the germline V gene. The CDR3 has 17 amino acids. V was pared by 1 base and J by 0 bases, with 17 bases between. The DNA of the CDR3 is TGCGCCAGCAGCTTGTCCTTTGAGGCAGGGATCTCCTACGAGCAGTACTTC. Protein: CASSLSFEAGISYEQYF.

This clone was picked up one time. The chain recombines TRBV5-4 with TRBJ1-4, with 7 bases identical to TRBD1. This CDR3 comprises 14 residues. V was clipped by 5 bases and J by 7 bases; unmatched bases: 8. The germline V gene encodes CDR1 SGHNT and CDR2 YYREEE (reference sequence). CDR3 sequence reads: CASSYRQGGEKLFF. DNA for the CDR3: TGTGCCAGCAGTTACCGACAGGGCGGTGAAAAACTGTTTTTT.

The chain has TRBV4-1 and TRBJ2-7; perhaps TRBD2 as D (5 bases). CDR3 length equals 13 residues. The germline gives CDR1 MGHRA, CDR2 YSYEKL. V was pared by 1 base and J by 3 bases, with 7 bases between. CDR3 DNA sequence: TGCGCCAGCAGCCAAGCACTAGACTACGAGCAGTACTTC. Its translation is CASSQALDYEQYF.

The CDR3: CASSFEYEQYF. The CDR3 DNA reads as TGCGCCAGCAGTTTTGAATACGAGCAGTACTTC. The rearrangement links TRBV10-1 to TRBJ2-7; D unresolved. The CDR3 spans 11 residues. In germline, CDR1 is WNHNN, CDR2 SYGVQD (reference sequence). V lost 5 bases, J lost 4 bases, and 6 bases lay in between.

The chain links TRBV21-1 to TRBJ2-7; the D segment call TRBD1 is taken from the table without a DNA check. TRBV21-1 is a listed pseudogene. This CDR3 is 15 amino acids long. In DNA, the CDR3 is TGTGCCAGCAGCACTGATGACAGTGACCCCTACGAGCAGTACTTC. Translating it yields CASSTDDSDPYEQYF.

For the CDR3, the DNA is TGTGCCAGCTCACCAGGACAGCGGCAAGGCTACACCTTC. Translated, it gives CASSPGQRQGYTF. V is TRBV18 and J is TRBJ1-2; D might be TRBD1 (6 bases). This CDR3 contains 13 residues. V was pared by 2 bases and J by 8 bases, with 12 bases between. CDR1 is KGHSH, CDR2 LQKENI, per germline.

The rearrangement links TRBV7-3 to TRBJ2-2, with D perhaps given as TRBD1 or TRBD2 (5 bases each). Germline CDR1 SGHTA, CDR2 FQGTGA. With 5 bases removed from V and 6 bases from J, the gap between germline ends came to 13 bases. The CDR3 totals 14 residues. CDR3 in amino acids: CASSQWDPAGELFF. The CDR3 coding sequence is TGTGCCAGCAGCCAGTGGGACCCAGCCGGGGAGCTGTTTTTT.

The CDR3 reads CASSLVGGGNQPQHF. The CDR3 nucleotides read TGTGCCAGCAGCTTAGTGGGAGGCGGCAATCAGCCCCAGCATTTT. This chain joins TRBV7-2 and TRBJ1-5; D not certain. Trimming left V 1 base short and J 2 bases short, with 9 bases between. This CDR3 comprises 15 residues. CDR1 is SGHTA, CDR2 FQGNSA, per germline.

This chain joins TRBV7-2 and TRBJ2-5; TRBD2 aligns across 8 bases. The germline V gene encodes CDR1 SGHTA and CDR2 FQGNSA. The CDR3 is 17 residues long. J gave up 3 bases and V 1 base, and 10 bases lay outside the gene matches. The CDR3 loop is CASSLVGFGRAEETQYF. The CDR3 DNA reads TGTGCCAGCAGCTTAGTAGGCTTCGGGAGGGCTGAAGAGACCCAGTACTTC.

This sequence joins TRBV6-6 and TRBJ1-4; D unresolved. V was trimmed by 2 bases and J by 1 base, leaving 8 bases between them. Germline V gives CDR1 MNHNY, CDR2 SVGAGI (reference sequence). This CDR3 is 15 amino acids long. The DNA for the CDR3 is TGTGCCAGCAGTTACAATTCCCTAACTAATGAAAAACTGTTTTTT. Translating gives CASSYNSLTNEKLFF.

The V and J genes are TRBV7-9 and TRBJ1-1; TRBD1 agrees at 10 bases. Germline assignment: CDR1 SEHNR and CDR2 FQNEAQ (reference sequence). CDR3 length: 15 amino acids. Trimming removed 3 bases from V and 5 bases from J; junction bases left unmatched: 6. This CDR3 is CASSFLDRGPTEAFF. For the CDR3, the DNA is TGTGCCAGCAGCTTCCTAGACAGGGGGCCTACTGAAGCTTTCTTT.

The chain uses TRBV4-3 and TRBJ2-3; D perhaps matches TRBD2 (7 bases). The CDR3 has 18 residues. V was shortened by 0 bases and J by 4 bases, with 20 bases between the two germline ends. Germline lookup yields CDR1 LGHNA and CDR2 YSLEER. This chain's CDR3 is CASSQDGLWTGGSDTQYF. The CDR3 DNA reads TGCGCCAGCAGCCAAGATGGACTCTGGACGGGGGGCTCAGATACGCAGTATTTT.

CDR3 DNA sequence: TGTGCCAGCACCCCCAGGGGGTCTAGCACAGATACGCAGTATTTT. Translation gives CASTPRGSSTDTQYF. The chain couples TRBV27 to TRBJ2-3, with TRBD1 identical over 7 bases. The CDR3 is 15 amino acids. Germline CDR1 MNHEY, CDR2 SMNVEV (reference sequence). V lost 7 bases and J lost 0; bases outside the gene matches: 7.

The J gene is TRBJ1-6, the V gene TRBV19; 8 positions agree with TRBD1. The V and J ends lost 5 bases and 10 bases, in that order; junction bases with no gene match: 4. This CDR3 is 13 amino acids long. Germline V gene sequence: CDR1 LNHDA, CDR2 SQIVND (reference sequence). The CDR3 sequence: CASSLQGASPLHF. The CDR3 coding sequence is TGTGCCAGTAGTTTGCAGGGGGCGTCACCCCTCCACTTT.

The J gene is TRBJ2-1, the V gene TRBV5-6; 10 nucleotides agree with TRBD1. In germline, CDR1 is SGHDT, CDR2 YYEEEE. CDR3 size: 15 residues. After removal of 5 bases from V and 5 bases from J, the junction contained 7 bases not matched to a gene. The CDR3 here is CASRPTGTGDNEQFF. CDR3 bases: TGTGCCAGCAGACCCACCGGGACAGGGGACAATGAGCAGTTCTTC.

The CDR3 coding sequence is TGTGCCATCCGGGGACAGGGAGAGGGCGAGCAGTACTTC. Encoded protein: CAIRGQGEGEQYF. The V gene is TRBV10-3, the J gene TRBJ2-7, with 9 bases lining up with TRBD1. The CDR3 loop spans 13 amino acids. Germline V gene sequence: CDR1 ENHRY, CDR2 SYGVKD. J gave up 6 bases and V 8 bases, and 8 bases lay outside the gene matches.

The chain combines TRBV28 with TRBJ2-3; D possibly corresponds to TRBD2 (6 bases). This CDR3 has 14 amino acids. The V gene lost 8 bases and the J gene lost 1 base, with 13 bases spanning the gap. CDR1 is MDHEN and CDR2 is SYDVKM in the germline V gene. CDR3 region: CASRRVGGTDTQYF. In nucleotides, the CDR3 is TGTGCCAGCCGGAGGGTGGGGGGCACAGATACGCAGTATTTT.

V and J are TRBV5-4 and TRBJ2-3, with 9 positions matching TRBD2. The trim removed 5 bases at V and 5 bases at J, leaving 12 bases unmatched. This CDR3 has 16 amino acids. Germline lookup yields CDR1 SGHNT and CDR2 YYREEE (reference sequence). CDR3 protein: CASSSLAGAMQDTQYF. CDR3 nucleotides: TGTGCCAGCAGTTCCTTAGCGGGGGCAATGCAAGATACGCAGTATTTT.

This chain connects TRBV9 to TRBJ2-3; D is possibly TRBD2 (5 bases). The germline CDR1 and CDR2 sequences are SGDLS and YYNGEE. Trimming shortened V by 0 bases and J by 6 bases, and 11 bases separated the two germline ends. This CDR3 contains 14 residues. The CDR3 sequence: CASSVGLEGDTQYF. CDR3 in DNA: TGTGCCAGCAGCGTAGGTCTAGAGGGCGATACGCAGTATTTT.